A single sample is the source of the 17 T cell receptor beta chains below, sequenced in a study of shared clonotypes between healthy human individuals. Some clones are missing from TCRdb's copy, which holds only in-frame ones; the method was immunoSEQ multiplex PCR. Seen here are a few hundred thousand clones, around 96% observed once, and the top ten hold around 0.32%. The sample consisted of memory CD8+ T cells sorted from blood. Subset defined: CD45RO+ cells pooled with CCR7-negative TemRA cells. The receptors here all came from a young man in good health.

This sequence joins TRBV5-4 and TRBJ2-5; D unresolved. Trimming removed 3 bases from V and 1 base from J, with 7 bases in between. The CDR3 has 13 residues. The V gene's germline CDR1 is SGHNT and CDR2 YYREEE (reference sequence). The CDR3 reads CASSWETQETQYF. Written as DNA, the CDR3 is TGTGCCAGCAGCTGGGAAACCCAAGAGACCCAGTACTTC.

The chain couples TRBV27 to TRBJ1-5; D is perhaps TRBD1 (6 bases). This CDR3 region has 16 residues. Trimming stripped 3 bases from V and 4 bases from J, with 16 bases between. Germline lookup yields CDR1 MNHEY and CDR2 SMNVEV (reference sequence). The CDR3 DNA reads as TGTGCCAGCAGTTTTAAAGCGGGGGCCATTAATCAGCCCCAGCATTTT. Amino acid sequence: CASSFKAGAINQPQHF.

J is TRBJ2-7 and V is TRBV10-3; D is undetermined. Trimming removed 6 bases at V and 5 bases at J, with 8 bases between. Germline V CDR1 and CDR2: ENHRY, SYGVKD. The CDR3 totals 11 residues. The CDR3: CAISSYDEQYF. The CDR3 DNA reads TGTGCCATCAGCTCTTACGACGAGCAGTACTTC.

The chain employs TRBV28 and TRBJ1-4; 9 bases align to TRBD1. The V gene's germline CDR1 is MDHEN and CDR2 SYDVKM. CDR3 length: 15 residues. After removal of 5 bases from V and 8 bases from J, the junction contained 9 bases not matched to a gene. CDR3 amino acids: CASSPPDRGNEKLFF. In DNA, the CDR3 is TGTGCCAGCAGTCCCCCGGACAGGGGTAACGAAAAACTGTTTTTT.

V gene TRBV5-1 combines with J gene TRBJ1-2, with a possible D match to TRBD1 (5 bases). This CDR3 comprises 12 residues. V was pared by 4 bases and J by 6 bases, with 10 bases between. Germline V gene lookup returns CDR1 SGHRS and CDR2 YFSETQ. CDR3 loop: CASSVGGNGYTF. Written as DNA, the CDR3 is TGCGCCAGCAGCGTCGGGGGGAATGGCTACACCTTC.

The chain uses TRBV2 and TRBJ2-7; 9 nucleotides match TRBD2. This CDR3 is built from 14 residues. The V and J ends lost 9 bases and 5 bases, in that order; junction bases with no gene match: 11. Per the germline V gene, CDR1 is SNHLY and CDR2 is FYNNEI. CDR3 nucleotide sequence: TGTGCCAGAAAGCGTTCGGCGGGGGGGGACGAGCAGTACTTC. As protein: CARKRSAGGDEQYF.

As regards this clone: Within the sample, other DNA sequences also encode this same CDR3. This rearrangement joins TRBV5-4 to TRBJ2-1; D unclear. Trimming pared 1 base from V and 6 bases from J, leaving 5 bases between. CDR1 is SGHNT, CDR2 YYREEE, per germline (reference sequence). The CDR3 is made up of 12 amino acids. CDR3 in DNA: TGTGCCAGCAGCTTGAGATCCAATGAGCAGTTCTTC. It codes for CASSLRSNEQFF.

The genes are TRBV7-2 and TRBJ2-2, with D perhaps TRBD1 (5 bases). V dropped 0 bases and J dropped 1 base, with 6 bases sitting between them. The CDR3 sequence is 15 residues long. Germline lookup yields CDR1 SGHTA and CDR2 FQGNSA. CDR3 in amino acids: CASSLARGNTGELFF. The DNA of the CDR3 is TGTGCCAGCAGCTTAGCTAGGGGGAACACCGGGGAGCTGTTTTTT.

This clone was detected only once. V and J are TRBV7-6 and TRBJ2-1, with 8 bases matching TRBD2. The germline CDR1 and CDR2 sequences are SGHVS and FNYEAQ. This CDR3 is 16 amino acids long. The trim removed 1 base at V and 7 bases at J, leaving 9 bases unmatched. CDR3 DNA: TGTGCCAGCAGCTTAGTCCCAGCGGGAGTGGGAAATGAGCAGTTCTTC. Translated: CASSLVPAGVGNEQFF.

The chain employs TRBV6-4 and TRBJ2-3; 7 bases fit TRBD2. The CDR3 has 13 residues. CDR1 is MRHNA, CDR2 SNTAGT, per germline. CDR3 nucleotide sequence: TGTGCGGGGGGGGGATGTGCCACAGATACGCAGTATTTT. Translated: CAGGGCATDTQYF.

This clone is a singleton in its sample. The chain couples TRBV4-2 to TRBJ2-2; TRBD2 matches at 11 bases. The CDR3 spans 18 residues. Germline values: CDR1 LGHNA, CDR2 YNFKEQ. With V trimmed by 3 bases and J by 0 bases, 6 bases remained unmatched. The DNA for the CDR3 is TGTGCCAGCAGCCACCAACTAGCGGGAGCACCGAACACCGGGGAGCTGTTTTTT. It specifies CASSHQLAGAPNTGELFF.

In regard to this clone: Other nucleotide sequences in the sample specify the same CDR3. V is TRBV7-9 and J is TRBJ2-5; D gene uncertain. Germline-derived CDR1 and CDR2 are SEHNR and FQNEAQ (reference sequence). This CDR3 is 11 amino acids long. V gave up 1 base and J gave up 4 bases, with 1 base separating them. CDR3 amino acids: CASSLVETQYF. In nucleotides, the CDR3 is TGTGCCAGCAGCTTAGTAGAGACCCAGTACTTC. Combining the CDR3 with reference TRBV7-9 and TRBJ2-5 gives the whole variable domain DTGVSQNPRHKITKRGQNVTFRCDPISEHNRLYWYRQTLGQGPEFLTYFQNEAQLEKSRLLSDRFSAERPKGSFSTLEIQRTEQGDSAMYLCASSLVETQYFGPGTRLLVL.

This clone occurred once. The rearrangement uses TRBV5-4 and TRBJ2-3; D perhaps matches TRBD2 (5 bases). V gave up 2 bases and J gave up 5 bases, with 15 bases separating them. The CDR3 runs to 15 residues. CDR1 is SGHNT and CDR2 is YYREEE in the germline V gene (reference sequence). The CDR3 is CASSFQRGPGDTQYF. The CDR3 DNA follows: TGTGCCAGCAGCTTCCAGAGAGGGCCCGGAGATACGCAGTATTTT.

The gene calls are TRBV5-1 and TRBJ2-5; 11 positions match TRBD2. The germline CDR1 and CDR2 sequences are SGHRS and YFSETQ. Trimming took 4 bases from V and 5 from J; bases not matched to a gene: 7. The CDR3 extends over 15 amino acids. As DNA, the CDR3 is TGCGCCAGCAGCGGCTGGGCTAGCGGGGGGGAGACCCAGTACTTC. Residues: CASSGWASGGETQYF. The variable domain in full, with the rest retrieved from reference TRBV5-1 and TRBJ2-5, is KAGVTQTPRYLIKTRGQQVTLSCSPISGHRSVSWYQQTPGQGLQFLFEYFSETQRNKGNFPGRFSGRQFSNSRSEMNVSTLELGDSALYLCASSGWASGGETQYFGPGTRLLVL.

This chain links TRBV7-9 with TRBJ2-7; no reliable D call. V was cut by 1 base and J by 0 bases, with 7 bases left in between. This CDR3 spans 14 amino acids. Germline CDR1 reads SEHNR; CDR2 reads FQNEAQ (reference sequence). The CDR3 DNA sequence: TGTGCCAGCAGCTTAGGCGTGGGCTCCTACGAGCAGTACTTC. This gives the protein CASSLGVGSYEQYF. Variable domain in full (rest from reference TRBV7-9 and TRBJ2-7): DTGVSQNPRHKITKRGQNVTFRCDPISEHNRLYWYRQTLGQGPEFLTYFQNEAQLEKSRLLSDRFSAERPKGSFSTLEIQRTEQGDSAMYLCASSLGVGSYEQYFGPGTRLTVT.

As to this clone: Germline is not matched at one junction end, which may reflect a read error. Distinct nucleotide sequences in the sample also encode this CDR3. The rearrangement uses TRBV13 and TRBJ2-3; D is unresolved. Germline CDR1 PRHDT, CDR2 FYEKMQ (reference sequence). This CDR3 is built from 15 residues. The CDR3 loop reads CASTSEAYRTDTQYF. DNA of the CDR3: TGTGCCAGCACCTCCGAGGCGTACCGCACGGATACGCAGTATTTT. The complete variable domain, with remaining parts taken from reference TRBV13 and TRBJ2-3, reads AAGVIQSPRHLIKEKRETATLKCYPIPRHDTVYWYQQGPGQDPQFLISFYEKMQSDKGSIPDRFSAQQFSDYHSELNMSSLELGDSALYFCASTSEAYRTDTQYFGPGTRLTVL.

The V and J genes are TRBV6-1 and TRBJ2-7, with 8 bases fitting TRBD1. The germline V gene has CDR1 MNHNS and CDR2 SASEGT. The length of the CDR3 is 16 residues. Trimming cost V 2 bases and J 6 bases; bases outside gene matches: 12. The CDR3 spells CASSEPGTGRRSEQYF. The CDR3 DNA follows: TGTGCCAGCAGTGAACCCGGGACAGGAAGAAGATCCGAGCAGTACTTC.